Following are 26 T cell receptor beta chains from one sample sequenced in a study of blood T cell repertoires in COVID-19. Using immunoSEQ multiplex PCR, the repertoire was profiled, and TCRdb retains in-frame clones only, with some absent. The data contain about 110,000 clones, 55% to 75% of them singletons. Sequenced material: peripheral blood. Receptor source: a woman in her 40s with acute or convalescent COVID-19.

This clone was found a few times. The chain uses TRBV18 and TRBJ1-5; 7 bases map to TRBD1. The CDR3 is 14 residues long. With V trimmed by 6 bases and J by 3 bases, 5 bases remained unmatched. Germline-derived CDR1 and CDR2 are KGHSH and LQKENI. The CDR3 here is CASSLDRDNQPQHF. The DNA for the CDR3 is TGTGCCAGCTCCCTCGACAGGGACAATCAGCCCCAGCATTTT.

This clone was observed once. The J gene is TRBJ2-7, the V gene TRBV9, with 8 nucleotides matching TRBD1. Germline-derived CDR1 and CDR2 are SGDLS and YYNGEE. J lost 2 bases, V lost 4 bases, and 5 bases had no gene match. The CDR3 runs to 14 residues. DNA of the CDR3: TGTGCCAGCAGCAAAGACAGGGGAACCTACGAGCAGTACTTC. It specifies CASSKDRGTYEQYF.

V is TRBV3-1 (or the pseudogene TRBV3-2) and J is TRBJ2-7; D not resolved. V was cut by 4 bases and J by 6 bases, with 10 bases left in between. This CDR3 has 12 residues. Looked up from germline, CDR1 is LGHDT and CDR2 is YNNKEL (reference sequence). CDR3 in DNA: TGTGCCAGCAGCCCGCCCTCGGGCGAGCAGTACTTC. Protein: CASSPPSGEQYF.

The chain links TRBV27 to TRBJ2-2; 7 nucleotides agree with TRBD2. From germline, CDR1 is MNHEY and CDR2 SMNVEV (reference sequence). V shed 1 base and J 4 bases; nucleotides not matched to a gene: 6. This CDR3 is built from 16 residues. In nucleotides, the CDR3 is TGTGCCAGCAGTTTATGGGGGGGGTCGTCCACCGGGGAGCTGTTTTTT. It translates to CASSLWGGSSTGELFF.

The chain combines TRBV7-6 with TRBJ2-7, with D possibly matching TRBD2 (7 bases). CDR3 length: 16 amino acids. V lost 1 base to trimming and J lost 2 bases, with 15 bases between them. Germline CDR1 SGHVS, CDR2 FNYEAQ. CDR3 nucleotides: TGTGCCAGCAGCTTAGGCCCGCCGGGGGGCACCTACGAGCAGTACTTC. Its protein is CASSLGPPGGTYEQYF.

As DNA, the CDR3 is TGTGCCGCAGAACCGACAGGGTCAATCGGAAACACCATATATTTT. It translates to CAAEPTGSIGNTIYF. This chain uses TRBV30 with TRBJ1-3; the match to TRBD1 covers 7 bases. The CDR3 extends over 15 amino acids. V trimming: 8 bases; J trimming: 4 bases; junction bases outside the gene matches: 14. CDR1 GTSNPN and CDR2 SVGIG come from the germline V gene (reference sequence).

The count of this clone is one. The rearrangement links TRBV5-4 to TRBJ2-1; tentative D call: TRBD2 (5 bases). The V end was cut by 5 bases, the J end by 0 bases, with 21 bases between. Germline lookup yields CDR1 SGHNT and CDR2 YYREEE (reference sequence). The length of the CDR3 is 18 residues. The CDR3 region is CASSSWSGGQSSYNEQFF. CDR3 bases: TGTGCCAGCAGTTCCTGGTCAGGCGGGCAAAGCTCCTACAATGAGCAGTTCTTC.

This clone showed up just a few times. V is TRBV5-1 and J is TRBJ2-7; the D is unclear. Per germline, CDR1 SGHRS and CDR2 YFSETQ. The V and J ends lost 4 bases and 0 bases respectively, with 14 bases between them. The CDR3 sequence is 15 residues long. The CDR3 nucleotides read TGCGCCAGCAGCACGAGGCCCCAGAGCTCCTACGAGCAGTACTTC. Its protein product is CASSTRPQSSYEQYF. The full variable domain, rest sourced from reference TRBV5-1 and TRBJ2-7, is KAGVTQTPRYLIKTRGQQVTLSCSPISGHRSVSWYQQTPGQGLQFLFEYFSETQRNKGNFPGRFSGRQFSNSRSEMNVSTLELGDSALYLCASSTRPQSSYEQYFGPGTRLTVT.

The CDR3: CASSGDSWQPQHF. CDR3 coding DNA: TGTGCCAGCAGTGGGGACAGTTGGCAGCCCCAGCATTTT. The chain carries TRBV28 and TRBJ1-5; 7 bases line up with TRBD1. Trimming took 5 bases from V and 7 from J; bases not matched to a gene: 5. Germline CDR1 reads MDHEN; CDR2 reads SYDVKM. This CDR3 has 13 residues.

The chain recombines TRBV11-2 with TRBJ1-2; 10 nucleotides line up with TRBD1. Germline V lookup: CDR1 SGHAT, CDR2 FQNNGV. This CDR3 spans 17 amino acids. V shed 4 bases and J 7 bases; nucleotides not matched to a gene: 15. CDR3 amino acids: CASSSLYGTGARGGYTF. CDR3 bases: TGTGCCAGCAGCTCACTATATGGGACAGGGGCTAGAGGTGGCTACACCTTC.

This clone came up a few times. This CDR3 is CASSAQEGEKLFF. CDR3 coding DNA: TGTGCCAGCAGCGCACAGGAAGGCGAAAAACTGTTTTTT. This rearrangement joins TRBV12-3 or TRBV12-4 to TRBJ1-4; the D gene is possibly TRBD1 (5 bases). Trimming removed 6 bases from V and 8 bases from J, with 13 bases in between. The CDR3 is 13 amino acids.

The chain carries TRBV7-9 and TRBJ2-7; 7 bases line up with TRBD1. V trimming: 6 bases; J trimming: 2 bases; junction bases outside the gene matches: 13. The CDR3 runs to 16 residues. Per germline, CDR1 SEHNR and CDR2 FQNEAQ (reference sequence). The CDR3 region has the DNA TGTGCCAGCAGGCACCGGACAGGAGTATATCCCTACGAGCAGTACTTC. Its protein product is CASRHRTGVYPYEQYF. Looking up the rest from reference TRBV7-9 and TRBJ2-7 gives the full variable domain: DTGVSQNPRHKITKRGQNVTFRCDPISEHNRLYWYRQTLGQGPEFLTYFQNEAQLEKSRLLSDRFSAERPKGSFSTLEIQRTEQGDSAMYLCASRHRTGVYPYEQYFGPGTRLTVT.

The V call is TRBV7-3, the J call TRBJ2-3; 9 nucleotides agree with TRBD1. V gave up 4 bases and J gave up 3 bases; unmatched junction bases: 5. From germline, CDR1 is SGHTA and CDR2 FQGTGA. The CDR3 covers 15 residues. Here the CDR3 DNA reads TGTGCCAGCAGCTCCGGGACAGGGAGGACAGATACGCAGTATTTT. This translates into CASSSGTGRTDTQYF.

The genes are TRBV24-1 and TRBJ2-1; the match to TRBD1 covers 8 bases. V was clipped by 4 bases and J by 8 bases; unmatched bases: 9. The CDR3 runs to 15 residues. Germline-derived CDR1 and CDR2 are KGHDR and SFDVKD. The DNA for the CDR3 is TGTGCCACCAGTGACAGGACAGGGTTATTCGATGAGCAGTTCTTC. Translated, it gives CATSDRTGLFDEQFF.

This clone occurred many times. The CDR3 reads CASSELLAYGYTF. The CDR3 bases are TGTGCCAGCAGTGAATTGTTAGCATATGGCTACACCTTC. The rearrangement links TRBV2 to TRBJ1-2; D remains ambiguous. The germline V gene encodes CDR1 SNHLY and CDR2 FYNNEI. The ends were cut back, 2 bases at V and 5 bases at J, with 9 bases in the middle. The CDR3 totals 13 residues. Filled out from reference TRBV2 and TRBJ1-2, the complete variable domain reads EPEVTQTPSHQVTQMGQEVILRCVPISNHLYFYWYRQILGQKVEFLVSFYNNEISEKSEIFDDQFSVERPDGSNFTLKIRSTKLEDSAMYFCASSELLAYGYTFGSGTRLTVV.

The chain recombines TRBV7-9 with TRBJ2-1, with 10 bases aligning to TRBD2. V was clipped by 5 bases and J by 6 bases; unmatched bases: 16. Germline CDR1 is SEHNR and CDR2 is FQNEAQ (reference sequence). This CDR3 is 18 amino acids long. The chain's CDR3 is CASSPLSVSGGSGNEQFF. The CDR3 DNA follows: TGTGCCAGCAGCCCCCTGTCTGTTAGCGGGGGGTCTGGCAATGAGCAGTTCTTC.

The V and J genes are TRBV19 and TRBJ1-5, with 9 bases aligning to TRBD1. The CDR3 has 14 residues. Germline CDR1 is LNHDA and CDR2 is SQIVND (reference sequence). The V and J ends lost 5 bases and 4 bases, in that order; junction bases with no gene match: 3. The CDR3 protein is CASSLTGGNQPQHF. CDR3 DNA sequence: TGTGCCAGTAGTCTGACAGGGGGAAATCAGCCCCAGCATTTT.

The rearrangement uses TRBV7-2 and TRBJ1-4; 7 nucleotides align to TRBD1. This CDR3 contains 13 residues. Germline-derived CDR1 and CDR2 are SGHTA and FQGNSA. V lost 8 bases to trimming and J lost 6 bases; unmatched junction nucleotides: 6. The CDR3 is CASGPDRDEKLFF. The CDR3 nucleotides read TGTGCCAGCGGACCAGACAGGGATGAAAAACTGTTTTTT.

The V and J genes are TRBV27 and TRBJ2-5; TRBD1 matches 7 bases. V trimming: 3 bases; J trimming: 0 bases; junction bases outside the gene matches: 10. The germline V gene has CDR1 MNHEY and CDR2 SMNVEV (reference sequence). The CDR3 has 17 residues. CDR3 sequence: CASSFTGTDLYQETQYF. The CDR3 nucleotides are TGTGCCAGCAGTTTCACCGGGACAGACTTGTACCAAGAGACCCAGTACTTC.

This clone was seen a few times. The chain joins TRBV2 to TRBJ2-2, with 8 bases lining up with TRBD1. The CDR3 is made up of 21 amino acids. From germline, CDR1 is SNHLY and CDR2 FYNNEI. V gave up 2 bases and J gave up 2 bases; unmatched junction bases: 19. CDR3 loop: CASSENRLGVRTGLNTGELFF. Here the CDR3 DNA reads TGTGCCAGCAGTGAAAACCGGCTTGGGGTTAGGACAGGGCTCAACACCGGGGAGCTGTTTTTT.

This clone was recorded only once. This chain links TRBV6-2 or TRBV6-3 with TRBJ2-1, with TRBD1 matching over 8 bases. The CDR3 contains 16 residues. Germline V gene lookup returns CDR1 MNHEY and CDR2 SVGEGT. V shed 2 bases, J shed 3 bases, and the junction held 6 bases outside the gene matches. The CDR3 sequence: CASSYTGGTYYNEQFF. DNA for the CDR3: TGTGCCAGCAGTTACACAGGGGGGACCTACTACAATGAGCAGTTCTTC.

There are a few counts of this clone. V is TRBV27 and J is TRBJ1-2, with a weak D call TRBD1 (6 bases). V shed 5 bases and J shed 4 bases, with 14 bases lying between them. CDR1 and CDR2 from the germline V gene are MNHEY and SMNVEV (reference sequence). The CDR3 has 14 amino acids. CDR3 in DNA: TGTGCCAGCAGTGGGAGCAGGGGTCTCTATGGCTACACCTTC. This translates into CASSGSRGLYGYTF.

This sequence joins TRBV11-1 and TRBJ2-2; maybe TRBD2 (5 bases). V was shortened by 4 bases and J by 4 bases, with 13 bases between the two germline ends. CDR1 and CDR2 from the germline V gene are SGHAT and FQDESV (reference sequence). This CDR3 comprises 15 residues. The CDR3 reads CASSSPGKTTGELFF. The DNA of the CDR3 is TGTGCCAGCAGCTCGCCGGGAAAAACCACCGGGGAGCTGTTTTTT.

CDR3 bases: TGTGCCATCAGTGAACGGGGAGGGCTAGGCACAGATACGCAGTATTTT. Its protein is CAISERGGLGTDTQYF. The chain carries TRBV10-3 and TRBJ2-3; TRBD2 matches at 7 bases. Unmatched junction bases numbered 7, after V lost 3 bases and J lost 1 base. CDR3 size: 16 residues. The germline V gene has CDR1 ENHRY and CDR2 SYGVKD.

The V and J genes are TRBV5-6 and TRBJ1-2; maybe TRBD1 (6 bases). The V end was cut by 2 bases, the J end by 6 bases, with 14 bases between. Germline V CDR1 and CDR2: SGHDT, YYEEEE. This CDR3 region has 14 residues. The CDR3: CASSLWSAGDGYTF. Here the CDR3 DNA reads TGTGCCAGCAGCTTATGGTCGGCAGGGGATGGCTACACCTTC. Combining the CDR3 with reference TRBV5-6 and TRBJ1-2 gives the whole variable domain DAGVTQSPTHLIKTRGQQVTLRCSPKSGHDTVSWYQQALGQGPQFIFQYYEEEERQRGNFPDRFSGHQFPNYSSELNVNALLLGDSALYLCASSLWSAGDGYTFGSGTRLTVV.

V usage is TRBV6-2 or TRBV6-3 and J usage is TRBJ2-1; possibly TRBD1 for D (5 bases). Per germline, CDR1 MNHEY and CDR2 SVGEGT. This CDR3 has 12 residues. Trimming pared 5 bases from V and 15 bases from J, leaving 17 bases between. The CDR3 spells CASSTTGFSRFF. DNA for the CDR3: TGTGCCAGCAGTACTACAGGATTCAGTCGGTTCTTC.